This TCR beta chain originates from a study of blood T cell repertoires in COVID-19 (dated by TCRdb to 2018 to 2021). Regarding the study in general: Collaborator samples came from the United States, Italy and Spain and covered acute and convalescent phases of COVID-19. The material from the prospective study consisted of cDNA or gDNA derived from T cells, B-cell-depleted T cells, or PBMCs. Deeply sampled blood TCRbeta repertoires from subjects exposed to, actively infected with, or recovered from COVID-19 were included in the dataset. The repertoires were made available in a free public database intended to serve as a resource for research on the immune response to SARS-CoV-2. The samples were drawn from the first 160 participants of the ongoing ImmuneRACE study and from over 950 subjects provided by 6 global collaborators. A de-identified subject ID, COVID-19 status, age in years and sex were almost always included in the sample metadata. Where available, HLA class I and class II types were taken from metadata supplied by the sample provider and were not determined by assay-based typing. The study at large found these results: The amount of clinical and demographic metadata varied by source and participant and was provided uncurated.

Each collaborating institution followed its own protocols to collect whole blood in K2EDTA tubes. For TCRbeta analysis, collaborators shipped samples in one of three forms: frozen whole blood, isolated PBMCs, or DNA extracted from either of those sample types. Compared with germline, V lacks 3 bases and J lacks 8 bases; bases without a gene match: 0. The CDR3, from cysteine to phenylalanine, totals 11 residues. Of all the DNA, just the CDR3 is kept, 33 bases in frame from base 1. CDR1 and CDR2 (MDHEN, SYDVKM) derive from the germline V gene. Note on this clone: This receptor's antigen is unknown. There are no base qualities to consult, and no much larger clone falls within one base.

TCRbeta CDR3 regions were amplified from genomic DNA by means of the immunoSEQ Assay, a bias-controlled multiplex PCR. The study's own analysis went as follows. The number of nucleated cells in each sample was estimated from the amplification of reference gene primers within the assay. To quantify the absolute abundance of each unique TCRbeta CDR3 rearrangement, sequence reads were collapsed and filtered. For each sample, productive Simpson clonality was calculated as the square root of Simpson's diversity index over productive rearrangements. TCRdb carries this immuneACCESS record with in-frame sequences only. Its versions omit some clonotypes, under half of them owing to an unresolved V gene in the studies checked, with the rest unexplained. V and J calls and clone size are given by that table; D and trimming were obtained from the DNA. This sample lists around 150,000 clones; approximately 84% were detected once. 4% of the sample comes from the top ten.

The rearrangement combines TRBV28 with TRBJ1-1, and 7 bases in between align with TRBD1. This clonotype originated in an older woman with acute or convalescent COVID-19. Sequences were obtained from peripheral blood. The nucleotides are TGTGCCAGCAGTTTGGGACAGGAAGCTTTCTTT. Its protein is CASSLGQEAFF.